Shown below are 10 T cell receptor beta chains from a single sample sequenced in a study of T-cell memory formation after mild COVID-19. MiXCR, run by TCRdb on the 5' RACE reads, gives a single entry per CDR3 protein. Of roughly 350,000 distinct CDR3 sequences in the sample, around 27% were seen once. Material for sequencing was PBMCs or a T cell subset sorted from them (not recorded which). These receptors all stem from an adult woman who had mild COVID-19 (a few samples of this study predate the infection). Cell type and time point are not known.

The chain is built from TRBV9 and TRBJ1-1; D is perhaps TRBD1 (5 bases). This CDR3 is 13 amino acids long. Trimming took off 4 bases at V and 1 base at J, with 8 bases between the two ends. CDR1 and CDR2 from the germline V gene are SGDLS and YYNGEE. The CDR3 loop is CASSRGKNTEAFF. The DNA of the CDR3 is TGTGCCAGCAGCAGGGGAAAGAACACTGAAGCTTTCTTT.

The chain uses TRBV12-3 or TRBV12-4 and TRBJ2-7, with 9 bases fitting TRBD1. The CDR3 spans 14 residues. Trimming cost V 6 bases and J 3 bases; bases outside gene matches: 6. This chain's CDR3 is CASRPGQGGYEQYF. For the CDR3, the DNA is TGTGCCAGCAGGCCGGGACAGGGCGGCTACGAGCAGTACTTC.

In this sample, this clonotype turned up a few times. The V gene is TRBV4-2, the J gene TRBJ2-7, with 7 bases aligning to TRBD1. The germline gives CDR1 LGHNA, CDR2 YNFKEQ. J was trimmed by 4 bases and V by 5 bases; bases with no gene match: 5. CDR3 length equals 13 residues. CDR3 coding DNA: TGTGCCAGCAGCAGCTCCAGGGGGTACGAGCAGTACTTC. Its translation is CASSSSRGYEQYF.

The rearrangement uses TRBV12-3 or TRBV12-4 and TRBJ2-2; D not certain. V lost 6 bases, J lost 5 bases, and 7 bases lay in between. The CDR3 loop spans 12 amino acids. CDR3 nucleotide sequence: TGTGCCAGCAGCACCATTACCGGGGAGCTGTTTTTT. It encodes CASSTITGELFF.

The chain uses TRBV29-1 and TRBJ1-6; 9 nucleotides match TRBD1. V gave up 6 bases and J gave up 7 bases; unmatched junction bases: 7. CDR1 is SQVTM and CDR2 is ANQGSEA in the germline V gene. The CDR3 runs 14 residues. Here the CDR3 DNA reads TGCAGCGTCCGCGGACAGGGGAGAAATTCACCCCTCCACTTT. Translated: CSVRGQGRNSPLHF.

The chain has TRBV4-1 and TRBJ2-5, with 7 bases identical to TRBD1. The CDR3 spans 15 residues. The V and J ends lost 6 bases and 4 bases, in that order; junction bases with no gene match: 11. CDR1 is MGHRA and CDR2 is YSYEKL in the germline V gene. The CDR3 sequence: CASRTRQGPGETQYF. The CDR3 nucleotides read TGCGCCAGCAGAACCCGACAGGGCCCGGGAGAGACCCAGTACTTC.

This clonotype was detected a few times. The chain joins TRBV7-9 to TRBJ1-1; 8 positions agree with TRBD1. The CDR3 contains 17 residues. Germline CDR1 and CDR2: SEHNR and FQNEAQ (reference sequence). J lost 1 base, V lost 1 base, and 8 bases had no gene match. The CDR3 is CASSLEVLDRANTEAFF. The CDR3 region has the DNA TGTGCCAGCAGCTTAGAGGTATTGGACAGGGCGAACACTGAAGCTTTCTTT.

The chain carries TRBV20-1 and TRBJ2-3; TRBD1 or TRBD2 may be the D gene (5 bases each). The CDR3 runs to 17 residues. Germline V gives CDR1 DFQATT, CDR2 SNEGSKA (reference sequence). Trimming took off 6 bases at V and 0 bases at J, with 22 bases between the two ends. The CDR3 nucleotides read TGCAGTGCGATTGCTCCGGGACCCATAACTAGCACAGATACGCAGTATTTT. It codes for CSAIAPGPITSTDTQYF.

The rearrangement links TRBV4-2 to TRBJ2-1; TRBD1 agrees at 7 bases. The CDR3 sequence is 16 residues long. Losses at the gene ends were 4 bases for V and 7 bases for J; bases not matched to a gene: 13. Germline values: CDR1 LGHNA, CDR2 YNFKEQ. Here the CDR3 reads CASSPGDRVRGNEQFF. DNA for the CDR3: TGTGCCAGCAGCCCCGGCGACAGGGTGCGTGGGAATGAGCAGTTCTTC.

This clonotype was observed a few times. The chain couples TRBV9 to TRBJ2-7; 9 positions agree with TRBD1. The V segment lost 0 bases and the J segment 3 bases; nucleotides outside the gene matches: 4. Germline V gene data show CDR1 as SGDLS and CDR2 as YYNGEE. The CDR3 sequence is 15 residues long. CDR3 sequence: CASSVGGTGYYEQYF. The CDR3 nucleotides are TGTGCCAGCAGCGTAGGTGGGACAGGGTACTACGAGCAGTACTTC.